The 29 T cell receptor beta chains in this list originate from one sample, sequenced in a study of shared clonotypes between healthy human individuals. Measured with immunoSEQ multiplex PCR; TCRdb has only the in-frame clones, and not every one. The repertoire holds a few million clones, with around 95% as singletons. Sequenced input: naive CD4+ T cells sorted from blood. The subset was: CD45RA+ positively selected. All receptors come from a man aged 18 to 30 in good health.

This rearrangement joins TRBV20-1 to TRBJ2-1; the D is unclear. The CDR3 loop spans 11 amino acids. The V gene's germline CDR1 is DFQATT and CDR2 SNEGSKA (reference sequence). The V and J ends lost 5 bases and 7 bases respectively, with 9 bases between them. CDR3: CSAGVANEQFF. The DNA of the CDR3 is TGCAGTGCTGGGGTGGCTAATGAGCAGTTCTTC.

The J gene is TRBJ2-7, the V gene TRBV30, with TRBD1 matching over 8 bases. The CDR3 covers 15 residues. After removal of 0 bases from V and 3 bases from J, the junction contained 7 bases not matched to a gene. Germline V gene sequence: CDR1 GTSNPN, CDR2 SVGIG (reference sequence). The chain's CDR3 is CAWSVRPDRDYEQYF. Here the CDR3 DNA reads TGTGCCTGGAGTGTACGCCCGGACAGGGACTACGAGCAGTACTTC.

V and J are TRBV20-1 and TRBJ2-3; no reliable D call. Trimming took 4 bases from V and 4 from J, leaving 6 bases between them. CDR1 DFQATT and CDR2 SNEGSKA come from the germline V gene (reference sequence). The CDR3 contains 11 residues. For the CDR3, the DNA is TGCAGTGCTACCGGCGCAGATACGCAGTATTTT. Its protein product is CSATGADTQYF.

In DNA, the CDR3 is TGTGCCAGTAGTGTTGAAACGGGCTACGAGCAGTACTTC. Residues: CASSVETGYEQYF. V is TRBV19 and J is TRBJ2-7; unclear D gene. Trimming removed 5 bases at V and 3 bases at J, with 11 bases between. Germline V gene data show CDR1 as LNHDA and CDR2 as SQIVND (reference sequence). The CDR3 has 13 residues.

The V gene is TRBV5-1, the J gene TRBJ2-2; D remains unclear. The CDR3 spans 16 residues. V lost 0 bases to trimming and J lost 0 bases, with 9 bases between them. Germline V gene data show CDR1 as SGHRS and CDR2 as YFSETQ. The CDR3 DNA is TGCGCCAGCAGCTTGGCGGCTGAAGCGAACACCGGGGAGCTGTTTTTT. Its protein product is CASSLAAEANTGELFF.

The chain joins TRBV28 to TRBJ2-7; TRBD2 might be the D (5 bases). CDR3 length: 13 residues. The germline V and J ends were trimmed by 5 bases and 3 bases, with 11 bases remaining between them. The V gene's germline CDR1 is MDHEN and CDR2 SYDVKM. The CDR3 sequence: CASSIPRDYEQYF. The DNA of the CDR3 is TGTGCCAGCAGTATCCCTCGGGACTACGAGCAGTACTTC.

J is TRBJ1-1 and V is TRBV7-2; unclear D gene. Trimming pared 3 bases from V and 4 bases from J, leaving 9 bases between. Germline lookup yields CDR1 SGHTA and CDR2 FQGNSA. The CDR3 has 13 amino acids. CDR3 coding DNA: TGTGCCAGCAGCTTCCGGCCGGGCACTGAAGCTTTCTTT. Translation gives CASSFRPGTEAFF.

CDR3 region: CASSFGSPNTGELFF. As DNA, the CDR3 is TGTGCCAGCAGCTTTGGTAGCCCGAACACCGGGGAGCTGTTTTTT. The V and J genes are TRBV11-2 and TRBJ2-2; no clear D. Germline loops: CDR1 SGHAT, CDR2 FQNNGV. The V end was cut by 3 bases, the J end by 0 bases, with 8 bases between. This CDR3 has 15 residues.

Turning to this clone: This CDR3 is also generated by other DNA sequences in the sample. The chain couples TRBV11-2 to TRBJ2-7; possible D gene TRBD1, 5 bases. The CDR3 runs 15 residues. V was clipped by 1 base and J by 3 bases, with 13 bases between them. Germline V CDR1 and CDR2: SGHAT, FQNNGV. CDR3: CASSLVLGDSYEQYF. The CDR3 DNA sequence: TGTGCCAGCAGCTTAGTCTTGGGTGACAGCTACGAGCAGTACTTC.

This chain links TRBV7-2 with TRBJ2-1; 7 bases agree with TRBD2. This CDR3 contains 15 residues. From germline, CDR1 is SGHTA and CDR2 FQGNSA. Losses at the gene ends were 1 base for V and 9 bases for J; bases not matched to a gene: 9. CDR3 protein: CASSLVAGVGSEQFF. As DNA, the CDR3 is TGTGCCAGCAGCTTAGTCGCGGGAGTGGGGAGTGAGCAGTTCTTC.

The V gene is TRBV5-1, the J gene TRBJ1-5; D perhaps matches TRBD1 (5 bases). Germline loops: CDR1 SGHRS, CDR2 YFSETQ. V gave up 4 bases and J gave up 1 base, with 30 bases separating them. This CDR3 contains 21 residues. CDR3 loop: CASSTWFRGGAGHSSNQPQHF. The CDR3 region has the DNA TGCGCCAGCAGCACTTGGTTTCGTGGTGGGGCAGGCCACTCGAGCAATCAGCCCCAGCATTTT.

The rearrangement joins TRBV7-2 to TRBJ1-4; D might be TRBD1 (6 bases). Germline V lookup: CDR1 SGHTA, CDR2 FQGNSA. The CDR3 has 15 amino acids. Trimming cost V 1 base and J 7 bases, with 13 bases left between them. The CDR3 is CASSLGTGRAEKLFF. DNA of the CDR3: TGTGCCAGCAGCTTAGGAACAGGGAGGGCTGAAAAACTGTTTTTT.

The CDR3 here is CASSLAGQAEEKLFF. DNA of the CDR3: TGCGCCAGCAGCTTGGCCGGACAGGCGGAAGAAAAACTGTTTTTT. The chain is built from TRBV5-1 and TRBJ1-4; 7 bases map to TRBD1. The CDR3 runs to 15 residues. Germline V gene lookup returns CDR1 SGHRS and CDR2 YFSETQ. Trimming removed 0 bases from V and 8 bases from J; junction bases left unmatched: 7.

This sequence joins TRBV5-1 and TRBJ2-3; 8 bases align to TRBD2. The CDR3 covers 14 residues. V was clipped by 0 bases and J by 5 bases; unmatched bases: 2. Germline loops: CDR1 SGHRS, CDR2 YFSETQ. The CDR3: CASSLALAGDTQYF. CDR3 DNA: TGCGCCAGCAGCTTGGCGCTAGCGGGAGATACGCAGTATTTT.

This clone was recorded once. This chain connects TRBV28 to TRBJ1-5; D gene uncertain. The germline V gene has CDR1 MDHEN and CDR2 SYDVKM. V lost 6 bases, J lost 7 bases, and 22 bases lay in between. This CDR3 comprises 16 residues. For the CDR3, the DNA is TGTGCCAGCAGGTTGGGCACGGGAGGGAGGTTACAGCCCCAGCATTTT. It is translated as CASRLGTGGRLQPQHF.

Worth noting for this clone: At one end the junction does not follow the germline gene, possibly because of a read error. V is TRBV7-7 and J is TRBJ2-3; D possibly corresponds to TRBD2 (7 bases). Germline CDR1 reads SSHAT; CDR2 reads FNYEAQ (reference sequence). The CDR3 totals 15 residues. The CDR3: CASSPKGGITDTQYF. Written as DNA, the CDR3 is TGTGCTAGCAGCCCTAAGGGGGGGATCACAGATACGCAGTATTTT. Full variable domain (missing parts from reference TRBV7-7 and TRBJ2-3): GAGVSQSPRYKVTKRGQDVTLRCDPISSHATLYWYQQALGQGPEFLTYFNYEAQPDKSGLPSDRFSAERPEGSISTLTIQRTEQRDSAMYRCASSPKGGITDTQYFGPGTRLTVL.

The count of this clone is one. The rearrangement uses TRBV10-3 and TRBJ1-5; 9 bases agree with TRBD1. This CDR3 region has 15 residues. Germline V CDR1 and CDR2: ENHRY, SYGVKD. Trimming removed 0 bases from V and 6 bases from J; junction bases left unmatched: 3. The CDR3 loop is CAISESGTGFQPQHF. The DNA of the CDR3 is TGTGCCATCAGTGAGTCCGGGACAGGGTTTCAGCCCCAGCATTTT.

The chain recombines TRBV28 with TRBJ2-7; 10 bases line up with TRBD1. The CDR3 extends over 15 amino acids. Germline V CDR1 and CDR2: MDHEN, SYDVKM. Trimming took 7 bases from V and 2 from J; bases not matched to a gene: 8. CDR3: CASTSAGTGAYEQYF. The CDR3 DNA reads TGTGCCAGCACCTCGGCGGGGACAGGGGCCTACGAGCAGTACTTC.

The rearrangement links TRBV6-1 to TRBJ2-7; 8 bases match TRBD2. The J segment lost 1 base and the V segment lost 5 bases, leaving 7 bases of the junction unmatched. The V gene's germline CDR1 is MNHNS and CDR2 SASEGT. The CDR3 loop spans 15 amino acids. This CDR3 is CASSTGGAQSYEQYF. The DNA of the CDR3 is TGTGCCAGCAGTACGGGGGGGGCGCAGTCCTACGAGCAGTACTTC.

The rearrangement links TRBV28 to TRBJ2-6; D not resolved. V was clipped by 5 bases and J by 2 bases, with 4 bases between them. CDR1 is MDHEN, CDR2 SYDVKM, per germline. The CDR3 is 13 residues long. CDR3 DNA sequence: TGTGCCAGCAGTGTGGCTGGGGCCAACGTCCTGACTTTC. Its translation: CASSVAGANVLTF.

The V call is TRBV5-1, the J call TRBJ2-7; D is uncertain. V lost 1 base and J 0 bases, leaving 11 bases between the germline ends. CDR1 SGHRS and CDR2 YFSETQ come from the germline V gene. The CDR3 extends over 15 amino acids. CDR3 sequence reads: CASSLTGKSSYEQYF. The CDR3 DNA reads TGCGCCAGCAGCTTGACGGGCAAATCCTCCTACGAGCAGTACTTC. The complete variable domain, with remaining parts taken from reference TRBV5-1 and TRBJ2-7, reads KAGVTQTPRYLIKTRGQQVTLSCSPISGHRSVSWYQQTPGQGLQFLFEYFSETQRNKGNFPGRFSGRQFSNSRSEMNVSTLELGDSALYLCASSLTGKSSYEQYFGPGTRLTVT.

The CDR3, as DNA: TGTGCCAGCAGCTTGGAAGGGGGGAATCAGCCCCAGCATTTT. Translated: CASSLEGGNQPQHF. The gene calls are TRBV5-5 and TRBJ1-5; maybe TRBD1 (6 bases). Looked up from germline, CDR1 is SGHKS and CDR2 is YYEKEE (reference sequence). Between the trimmed V and J ends, which lost 0 bases and 4 bases, there was a span of 8 bases. The CDR3 has 14 residues.

This clone has only a few counts. This sequence joins TRBV7-9 and TRBJ2-7, with 7 bases aligning to TRBD1. J was trimmed by 0 bases and V by 3 bases; bases with no gene match: 2. Germline assignment: CDR1 SEHNR and CDR2 FQNEAQ (reference sequence). The CDR3 extends over 14 amino acids. Here the CDR3 DNA reads TGTGCCAGCAGCTTGGACAGGTTCTCCTACGAGCAGTACTTC. Its translation is CASSLDRFSYEQYF.

V usage is TRBV7-2 and J usage is TRBJ1-1, with 7 bases lining up with TRBD1. Per germline, CDR1 SGHTA and CDR2 FQGNSA. V gave up 4 bases and J gave up 0 bases; unmatched junction bases: 5. The CDR3 is 15 amino acids. CDR3 nucleotides: TGTGCCAGCAGCTCCGCGGGACAGTTGAACACTGAAGCTTTCTTT. Protein: CASSSAGQLNTEAFF.

The CDR3, as DNA: TGCAGTGCTCGCGGGGGAAAGACCCAGTACTTC. Protein sequence: CSARGGKTQYF. The V and J genes are TRBV20-1 and TRBJ2-5; 7 bases map to TRBD2. CDR1 is DFQATT, CDR2 SNEGSKA, per germline (reference sequence). The CDR3 is made up of 11 amino acids. J was trimmed by 6 bases and V by 5 bases; bases with no gene match: 3.

The chain employs TRBV18 and TRBJ2-7; D gene unclear. Deletions cut 6 bases from V and 2 bases from J, with 11 bases between. Germline-derived CDR1 and CDR2 are KGHSH and LQKENI. The CDR3 is 13 amino acids. Written as DNA, the CDR3 is TGTGCCAGCTCCGAGATTTTGACCTACGAGCAGTACTTC. Translated: CASSEILTYEQYF.

This clone is a singleton in its sample. This chain joins TRBV6-1 and TRBJ2-3; 8 nucleotides match TRBD1. The ends lost 4 bases at V and 3 bases at J; junction bases unmatched: 3. The CDR3 contains 14 residues. Germline V gene sequence: CDR1 MNHNS, CDR2 SASEGT. CDR3: CASSATGVTDTQYF. In nucleotides, the CDR3 is TGTGCCAGCAGTGCGACAGGGGTGACAGATACGCAGTATTTT.

On this clone itself: Other DNA sequences in the sample encode the same CDR3. The CDR3 sequence is CASSLAGQYGYTF. In nucleotides, the CDR3 is TGTGCCAGCAGCTTAGCAGGACAGTATGGCTACACCTTC. The chain uses TRBV7-9 and TRBJ1-2; the D gene is possibly TRBD1 (6 bases). CDR1 is SEHNR, CDR2 FQNEAQ, per germline (reference sequence). Between the trimmed V and J ends, which lost 0 bases and 5 bases, there was a span of 7 bases. CDR3 length: 13 residues.

This chain links TRBV18 with TRBJ1-1; D is unclear. CDR1 KGHSH and CDR2 LQKENI come from the germline V gene. The V end lost 4 bases, the J end lost 1 base, and 7 bases lay between the germline ends. The length of the CDR3 is 13 residues. This CDR3 is CASSLSSNTEAFF. The CDR3, as DNA: TGTGCCAGCTCACTCTCGTCGAACACTGAAGCTTTCTTT.